Below, 10 T cell receptor beta chains from the same sample are listed, as sequenced in a study of shared clonotypes between healthy human individuals. Assay used: immunoSEQ multiplex PCR; TCRdb lists only in-frame clones, some missing. This sample yields about a million clones, of which 77% are seen a single time; about 0.89% belongs to the top ten. Sequenced: memory CD4+ T cells from PBMCs. Subset here: CD45RA-negative fraction. The receptors were gathered from a man aged 18 to 30 in good health. Some clones in this sample may be carry-over from other donors' samples.

This chain connects TRBV5-4 to TRBJ2-3, with TRBD2 identical over 8 bases. From germline, CDR1 is SGHNT and CDR2 YYREEE (reference sequence). This CDR3 is built from 15 residues. V lost 4 bases, J lost 0 bases, and 4 bases stayed unmatched. The DNA for the CDR3 is TGTGCCAGCAGCGGCCTAGCGGGCAGCACAGATACGCAGTATTTT. Encoded protein: CASSGLAGSTDTQYF.

This chain links TRBV10-1 with TRBJ2-1; 7 bases are shared with TRBD2. V shed 0 bases and J 7 bases; nucleotides not matched to a gene: 3. This CDR3 comprises 14 residues. CDR1 and CDR2 from the germline V gene are WNHNN and SYGVQD (reference sequence). CDR3: CASSESWRGNEQFF. CDR3 bases: TGCGCCAGCAGTGAGTCATGGCGGGGGAATGAGCAGTTCTTC.

The chain recombines TRBV19 with TRBJ1-2; D possibly corresponds to TRBD1 (5 bases). Trimming removed 1 base at V and 2 bases at J, with 8 bases between. The CDR3 loop spans 14 amino acids. In germline, CDR1 is LNHDA, CDR2 SQIVND (reference sequence). The DNA for the CDR3 is TGTGCCAGTAGTATAGGGGGCCGGAACTATGGCTACACCTTC. Its translation: CASSIGGRNYGYTF.

The chain links TRBV6-1 to TRBJ1-2, with D hard to call. CDR1 MNHNS and CDR2 SASEGT come from the germline V gene. Trimming cost V 2 bases and J 2 bases, with 12 bases left between them. The CDR3 contains 15 residues. The CDR3 DNA is TGTGCCAGCAGTGAAACGTACCCTGCAAACTATGGCTACACCTTC. Protein: CASSETYPANYGYTF.

The chain employs TRBV5-4 and TRBJ2-3; D tentatively reads TRBD1 or TRBD2 (5 bases each). CDR1 and CDR2 from the germline V gene are SGHNT and YYREEE (reference sequence). The CDR3 extends over 15 amino acids. Trimming removed 9 bases from V and 2 bases from J, with 19 bases in between. CDR3 amino acids: CATKTGTKYTDTQYF. The CDR3 nucleotides are TGTGCCACCAAGACCGGGACCAAGTACACAGATACGCAGTATTTT.

This sequence joins TRBV15 and TRBJ1-3; D is uncertain. The ends were cut back, 1 base at V and 0 bases at J, with 10 bases in the middle. The germline V gene has CDR1 LNHNV and CDR2 YYDKDF (reference sequence). This CDR3 has 16 amino acids. CDR3 sequence reads: CATSRGAGSSGNTIYF. DNA for the CDR3: TGTGCCACCAGCAGAGGCGCCGGATCCTCTGGAAACACCATATATTTT. Drawing the rest from reference TRBV15 and TRBJ1-3, the complete variable domain is DAMVIQNPRYQVTQFGKPVTLSCSQTLNHNVMYWYQQKSSQAPKLLFHYYDKDFNNEADTPDNFQSRRPNTSFCFLDIRSPGLGDTAMYLCATSRGAGSSGNTIYFGEGSWLTVV.

Comments on this clone: This CDR3 is also generated by other DNA sequences in the sample. The rearrangement uses TRBV2 and TRBJ2-3; TRBD2 is a possible D gene (6 bases). Germline V gene data show CDR1 as SNHLY and CDR2 as FYNNEI. CDR3 length equals 14 residues. V shed 4 bases and J shed 1 base, with 9 bases lying between them. The CDR3 nucleotides are TGTGCCAGCAGTGTAACGGGGGGCACAGATACGCAGTATTTT. Residues: CASSVTGGTDTQYF.

The CDR3 reads CASSPSGTLNEQFF. CDR3 nucleotides: TGTGCCAGCAGTCCTAGCGGGACCCTGAATGAGCAGTTCTTC. The V call is TRBV28, the J call TRBJ2-1, with 9 bases lining up with TRBD2. Germline V gene data show CDR1 as MDHEN and CDR2 as SYDVKM. CDR3 length: 14 amino acids. The V and J ends lost 5 bases and 7 bases, in that order; junction bases with no gene match: 6.

CDR3: CASSLMPGRGTGELFF. In nucleotides, the CDR3 is TGTGCCAGCAGTTTAATGCCAGGGCGCGGCACCGGGGAGCTGTTTTTT. The chain recombines TRBV27 with TRBJ2-2, with D possibly matching TRBD1 (5 bases). Germline V gene data show CDR1 as MNHEY and CDR2 as SMNVEV (reference sequence). Deletions cut 2 bases from V and 4 bases from J, with 14 bases between. This CDR3 spans 16 amino acids.

This rearrangement joins TRBV7-9 to TRBJ2-7; D gene unclear. Germline-derived CDR1 and CDR2 are SEHNR and FQNEAQ (reference sequence). V lost 5 bases and J 3 bases, leaving 11 bases between the germline ends. The CDR3 is 13 amino acids. The CDR3 reads CASSPSRDYEQYF. DNA for the CDR3: TGTGCCAGCAGCCCCAGTCGAGACTACGAGCAGTACTTC. Full variable domain (outside the CDR3, taken from reference TRBV7-9 and TRBJ2-7): DTGVSQNPRHKITKRGQNVTFRCDPISEHNRLYWYRQTLGQGPEFLTYFQNEAQLEKSRLLSDRFSAERPKGSFSTLEIQRTEQGDSAMYLCASSPSRDYEQYFGPGTRLTVT.